Each of the 13 T cell receptor beta chains below was sequenced from the same sample in a study of T cells in women clearing cervical HPV infection. Generated by immunoSEQ multiplex PCR, the TCRdb table keeps only in-frame clones and is missing some. In total, the table holds 20,000 to 25,000 clones. Sequencing was performed on blood buffy coat. These receptors were taken from a woman aged 18-70 years with a cervical HPV16 infection that either progressed to CIN3+ or cleared (not recorded which).

Comments on this clone: Coverage ceases 3 residues before the CDR3 finishes, and the germline J gene fills in the end. This chain links TRBV12-5 with TRBJ2-2; TRBD2 aligns across 9 bases. J gave up 5 bases and V 2 bases, and 15 bases lay outside the gene matches. The CDR3 has 19 amino acids. Germline values: CDR1 LGHNT, CDR2 FRNRAP. The part of the CDR3 DNA that was read is TGTGCTAGTGGTTTGCCCTACTTTTCGCGGGAGGGCCGGACCGGGGAG. It specifies CASGLPYFSREGRTGE. The CDR3 in its entirety is CASGLPYFSREGRTGELFF.

A remark on this clone: The read ends 3 residues early relative to the CDR3; the germline J gene fills the gap. The chain links TRBV2 to TRBJ1-3; 7 bases map to TRBD1. With V trimmed by 8 bases and J by 6 bases, 10 bases remained unmatched. This CDR3 comprises 14 residues. Germline values: CDR1 SNHLY, CDR2 FYNNEI. The part of the CDR3 DNA that was read is TGTGCCAGCTACACAGGGGATGCGGAAAACACC. Its protein is CASYTGDAENT. The entire CDR3 is CASYTGDAENTIYF.

A remark on this clone: A junction end diverges from the germline sequence, so it may reflect a read error. Coverage ceases 3 residues before the CDR3 finishes, and the germline J gene fills in the end. The chain employs TRBV7-8 and TRBJ2-1; no reliable D call. Germline V gene lookup returns CDR1 SGHVS and CDR2 FQNEAQ. This CDR3 spans 15 amino acids. Incomplete CDR3 DNA: TGTGCCAGCAGATTAGAGGTGAGCTCCTACAATGAG. Its protein product is CASRLEVSSYNE. In full, the CDR3 reads CASRLEVSSYNEQFF.

Notes on this clone: The read ends 3 residues before the CDR3 terminus; that terminus is restored from the germline J gene. This chain joins TRBV5-4 and TRBJ1-3; D call uncertain. Germline V CDR1 and CDR2: SGHNT, YYREEE (reference sequence). The CDR3 sequence is 13 residues long. V dropped 2 bases and J dropped 4 bases, with 7 bases sitting between them. The part of the CDR3 DNA that was read is TGTGCCAGCAGCTTCCAAGCAGGAAACACC. It encodes CASSFQAGNT. The whole CDR3 protein reads CASSFQAGNTIYF.

Remarks on this clone: The observed sequence ends 3 residues before the CDR3 terminus, with the missing tail filled in from the germline J gene. V usage is TRBV15 and J usage is TRBJ2-5, with D tentatively TRBD2 (6 bases). The V end lost 4 bases, the J end lost 4 bases, and 10 bases lay between the germline ends. Per the germline V gene, CDR1 is LNHNV and CDR2 is YYDKDF (reference sequence). The CDR3 is 13 residues long. The part of the CDR3 DNA that was read is TGTGCCACCAGCAAAGTGGGGGGAGAGACC. Residues: CATSKVGGET. The CDR3 reads in full as CATSKVGGETQYF.

Concerning this clone: The observed sequence ends 3 residues before the CDR3 terminus, with the missing tail filled in from the germline J gene. The chain joins TRBV14 to TRBJ2-2; a possible D gene is TRBD1 (5 bases). Germline V gene lookup returns CDR1 SGHDN and CDR2 FVKESK. The CDR3 length is 13 residues. The sequenced part of the CDR3 DNA is TGTGCCAGCAGACAGGTGGATAATTCACCG. Translating gives CASRQVDNSP. The entire CDR3 sequence reads CASRQVDNSPLFF.

About this clone: The read gets to within 3 residues of the CDR3 end, and the germline J gene fills in the rest. The chain recombines TRBV6-4 with TRBJ2-3; TRBD1 aligns across 9 bases. Looked up from germline, CDR1 is MRHNA and CDR2 is SNTAGT. The CDR3 spans 17 residues. V lost 2 bases, J lost 1 base, and 7 bases stayed unmatched. This CDR3 reads CASSDAKRTGGTDTQYF. The part of the CDR3 DNA that was read is TGTGCCAGCAGTGACGCCAAAAGGACAGGGGGCACAGATACG.

In the case of this clone: The CDR3 end is not reached by the read, which stops 3 residues before it; the germline J gene fills it in. This sequence joins TRBV20-1 and TRBJ2-3, with TRBD2 matching over 11 bases. The J segment lost 2 bases and the V segment lost 1 base, leaving 5 bases of the junction unmatched. Germline loops: CDR1 DFQATT, CDR2 SNEGSKA (reference sequence). The CDR3 length is 16 residues. The covered CDR3 bases are TGCAGTGCTAGAGGTAATAGCGGGGGGGCCACAGATACG. Translating it yields CSARGNSGGATDT. In full, the CDR3 is CSARGNSGGATDTQYF.

Concerning this clone itself: The CDR3 end falls 3 residues outside the read, so it is completed with the germline J gene. V usage is TRBV19 and J usage is TRBJ1-2, with 7 bases aligning to TRBD1. The CDR3 is 13 residues long. CDR1 is LNHDA, CDR2 SQIVND, per germline (reference sequence). CDR3 in amino acids: CATGDRVTDTYTF. The sequenced CDR3 bases are TGTGCCACAGGCGACAGGGTCACAGATACC.

In regard to this clone: The sequence runs out 3 residues before the end of the CDR3; the remainder is reconstructed from the germline J gene. This chain links TRBV29-1 with TRBJ1-2; D remains ambiguous. The germline V gene has CDR1 SQVTM and CDR2 ANQGSEA. Trimming took 1 base from V and 5 from J, leaving 14 bases between them. This CDR3 spans 14 amino acids. The CDR3 loop is CSVEGTPEIYGYTF. Partial CDR3 DNA: TGCAGCGTTGAAGGTACTCCTGAAATTTATGGC.

CDR3 amino acids: CASSATGFGKAHTEAFF. CDR3 bases read: TGTGCCAGCAGCGCCACAGGGTTTGGTAAAGCGCACACTGAA. This chain links TRBV7-8 with TRBJ1-1; perhaps TRBD1 as D (6 bases). The read finishes 3 residues shy of the CDR3 end, and the germline J gene is used to complete it. Germline CDR1 reads SGHVS; CDR2 reads FQNEAQ. This CDR3 has 17 amino acids. V gave up 5 bases and J gave up 3 bases, with 22 bases separating them.

Comment on this clone: The read terminates 3 residues before the CDR3 end, so the remaining end is supplied by the germline J gene. The chain carries TRBV20-1 and TRBJ2-3; 10 bases are a match to TRBD2. Germline trimming cut 2 bases from V and 4 bases from J; bases unmatched to any gene: 21. This CDR3 spans 20 amino acids. Germline CDR1 reads DFQATT; CDR2 reads SNEGSKA (reference sequence). CDR3 DNA (partial): TGCAGTGCTAGACCGCCCACTGGTAGCGGGGGGCCAAAAACTCCAGATACG. Its translation is CSARPPTGSGGPKTPDT. Given in full, the CDR3 is CSARPPTGSGGPKTPDTQYF.

About this clone: The CDR3 goes on 3 residues after the read ends, and that part is filled in from the germline J gene. The chain uses TRBV10-3 and TRBJ2-1, with D unresolved. V lost 8 bases, J lost 3 bases, and 11 bases lay in between. Germline values: CDR1 ENHRY, CDR2 SYGVKD. This CDR3 has 13 residues. The CDR3: CAIGQEIYNEQFF. The covered CDR3 bases are TGTGCCATCGGGCAGGAAATCTACAATGAG.